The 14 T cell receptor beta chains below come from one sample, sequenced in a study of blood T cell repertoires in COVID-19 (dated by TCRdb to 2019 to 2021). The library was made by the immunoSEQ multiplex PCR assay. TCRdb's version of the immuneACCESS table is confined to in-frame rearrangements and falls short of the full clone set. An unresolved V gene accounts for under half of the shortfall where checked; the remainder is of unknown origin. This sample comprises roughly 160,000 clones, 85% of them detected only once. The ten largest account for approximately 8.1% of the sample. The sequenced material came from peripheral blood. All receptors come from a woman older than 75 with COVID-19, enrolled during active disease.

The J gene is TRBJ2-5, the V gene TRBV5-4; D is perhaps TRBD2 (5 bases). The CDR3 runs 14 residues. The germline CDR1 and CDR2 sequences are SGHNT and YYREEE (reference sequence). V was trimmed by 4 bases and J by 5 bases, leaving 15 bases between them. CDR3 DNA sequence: TGTGCCAGCAGCCCCATTGAGGGCGGCGAGACCCAGTACTTC. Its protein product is CASSPIEGGETQYF.

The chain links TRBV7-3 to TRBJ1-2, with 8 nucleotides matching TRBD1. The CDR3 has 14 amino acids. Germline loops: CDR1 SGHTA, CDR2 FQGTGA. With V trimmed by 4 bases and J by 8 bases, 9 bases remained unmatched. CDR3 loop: CASSSRTGRRGYTF. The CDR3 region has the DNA TGTGCCAGCAGCTCAAGGACAGGGAGGAGAGGCTACACCTTC.

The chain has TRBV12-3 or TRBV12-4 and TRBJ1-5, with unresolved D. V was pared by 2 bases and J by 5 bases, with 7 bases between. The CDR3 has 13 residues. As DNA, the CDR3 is TGTGCCAGCAGTTTATCCGCGGATCAGCCCCAGCATTTT. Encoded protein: CASSLSADQPQHF.

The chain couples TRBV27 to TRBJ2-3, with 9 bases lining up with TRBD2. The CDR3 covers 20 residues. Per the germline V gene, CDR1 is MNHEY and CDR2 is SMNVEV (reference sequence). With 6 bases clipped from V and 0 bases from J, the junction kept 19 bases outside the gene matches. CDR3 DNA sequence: TGTGCCAGCAGCTCAAGGGTTCCGGGACTAGCTCTGAGTAGCACAGATACGCAGTATTTT. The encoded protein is CASSSRVPGLALSSTDTQYF.

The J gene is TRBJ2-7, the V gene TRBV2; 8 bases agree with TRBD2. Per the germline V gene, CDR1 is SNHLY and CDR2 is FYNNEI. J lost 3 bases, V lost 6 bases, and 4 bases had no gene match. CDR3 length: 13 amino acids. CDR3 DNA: TGTGCCAGCAGCGGGGGACTAGTCTACGAGCAGTACTTC. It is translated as CASSGGLVYEQYF.

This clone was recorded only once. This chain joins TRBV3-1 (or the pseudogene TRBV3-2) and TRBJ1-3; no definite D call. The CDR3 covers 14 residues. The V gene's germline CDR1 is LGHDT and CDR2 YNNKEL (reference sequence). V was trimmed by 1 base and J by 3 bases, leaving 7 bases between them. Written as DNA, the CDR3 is TGTGCCAGCAGCCAAGGGAGTTTTGGAAACACCATATATTTT. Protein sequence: CASSQGSFGNTIYF.

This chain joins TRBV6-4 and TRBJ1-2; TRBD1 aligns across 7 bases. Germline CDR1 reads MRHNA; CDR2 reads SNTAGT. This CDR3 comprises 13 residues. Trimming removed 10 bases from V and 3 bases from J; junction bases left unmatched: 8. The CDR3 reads CAITGEFDYGYTF. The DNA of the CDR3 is TGTGCCATCACAGGGGAGTTCGACTATGGCTACACCTTC.

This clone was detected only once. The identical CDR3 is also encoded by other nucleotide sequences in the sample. The CDR3 nucleotides read TGTGCCAGCAGCGTAGGGGGCCCCAATCAGCCCCAGCATTTT. This codes for CASSVGGPNQPQHF. The gene calls are TRBV9 and TRBJ1-5, with D possibly matching TRBD1 (5 bases). CDR1 is SGDLS, CDR2 YYNGEE, per germline. The CDR3 length is 14 residues. Trimming removed 0 bases at V and 3 bases at J, with 7 bases between.

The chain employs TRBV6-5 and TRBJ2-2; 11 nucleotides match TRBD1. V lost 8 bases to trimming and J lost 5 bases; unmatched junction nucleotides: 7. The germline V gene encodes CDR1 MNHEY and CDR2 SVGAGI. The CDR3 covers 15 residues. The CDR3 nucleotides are TGTGCCAGCCACCTGGGGACAGGGGGGACCGGGGAGCTGTTTTTT. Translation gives CASHLGTGGTGELFF.

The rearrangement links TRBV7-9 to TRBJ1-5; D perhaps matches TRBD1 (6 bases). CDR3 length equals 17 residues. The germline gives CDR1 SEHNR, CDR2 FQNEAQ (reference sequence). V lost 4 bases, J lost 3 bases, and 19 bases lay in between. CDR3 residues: CASSSLAGAGTNQPQHF. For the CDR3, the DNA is TGTGCCAGCAGCTCATTGGCGGGGGCAGGCACCAATCAGCCCCAGCATTTT.

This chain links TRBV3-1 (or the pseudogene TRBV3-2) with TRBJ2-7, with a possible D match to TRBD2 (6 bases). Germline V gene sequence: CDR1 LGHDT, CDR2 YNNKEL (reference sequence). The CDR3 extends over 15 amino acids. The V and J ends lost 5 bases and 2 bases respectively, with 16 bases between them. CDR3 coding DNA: TGTGCCAGCAGCTCCTCCGGGGGAGCGACCTACGAGCAGTACTTC. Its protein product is CASSSSGGATYEQYF.

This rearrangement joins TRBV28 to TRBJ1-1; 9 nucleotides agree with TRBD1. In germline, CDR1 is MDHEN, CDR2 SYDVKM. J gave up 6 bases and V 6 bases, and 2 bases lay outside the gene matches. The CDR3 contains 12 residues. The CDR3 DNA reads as TGTGCCAGCAGACAGGGGGCGGCTGAAGCTTTCTTT. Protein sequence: CASRQGAAEAFF.

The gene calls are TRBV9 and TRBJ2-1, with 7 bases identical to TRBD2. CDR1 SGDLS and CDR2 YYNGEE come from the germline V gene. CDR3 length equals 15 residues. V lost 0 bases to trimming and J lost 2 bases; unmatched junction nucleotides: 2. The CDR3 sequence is CASSVGSGTYNEQFF. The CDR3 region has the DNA TGTGCCAGCAGCGTAGGAAGCGGGACCTACAATGAGCAGTTCTTC.

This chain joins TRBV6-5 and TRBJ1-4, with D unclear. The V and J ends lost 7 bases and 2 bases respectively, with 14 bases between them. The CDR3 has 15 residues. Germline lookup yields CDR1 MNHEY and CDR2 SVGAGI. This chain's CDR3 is CASNGGWSTNEKLFF. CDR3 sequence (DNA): TGTGCCAGCAATGGAGGTTGGTCGACTAATGAAAAACTGTTTTTT.